The subject of this entry is one T cell receptor (beta chain). These data come from a study of shared clonotypes between healthy human individuals. CD4+ cells were split into CD45RA+ naive and CD45RA-negative memory subsets. When replicate PCRs were run on sorted subsets, they used around 200 ng DNA, about 30,000 T cell genomes. Profiling relied on immunoSEQ multiplex PCR, and the TCRdb table lists in-frame clones only, not all of them. The sample records a few million clones, about 92% being singletons. The V gene lost 0 bases and the J gene lost 0 bases, with 6 bases spanning the gap. Germline V gives CDR1 SGHTA, CDR2 FQGNSA. The CDR3 runs to 15 residues.

Source material: naive CD4+ T cells from PBMCs. The subset: CD45RA+ positively selected. The gene calls are TRBV7-2 and TRBJ2-1; no definite D call. This TCR was sampled from a man younger than 30 in good health. Some clones in this sample may be carry-over from other donors' samples. The DNA of the CDR3 is TGTGCCAGCAGCTTAGCGCCCAGCTCCTACAATGAGCAGTTCTTC. Its protein product is CASSLAPSSYNEQFF.